The rows below give T cell receptor beta chains drawn from one sample of a study of response to subunit inactivated influenza vaccine. A single record per CDR3 protein comes from TCRdb applying MiXCR to the RT-PCR reads. Of 200,000 to 250,000 distinct CDR3 sequences in the sample, over 9% were seen once. Source: non-naive T cells sorted from PBMCs, taken roughly 2 weeks before vaccination. These receptors all come from a man aged 50 or older who received an inactivated influenza vaccine. CDR3s include the opening cysteine and the closing phenylalanine or tryptophan. A D gene is named only where the DNA matches it firmly. Clone sizes are given selectively: once, few, many, or a class where the clone is expanded.

j_gene: TRBJ2-6; len: 16; d_gene: NA; v_gene: TRBV5-1; abundance: NA; CDR3aa: CASSLEGGSGANVLTF; CDR3nt: TGCGCCAGCAGCTTGGAAGGCGGCTCTGGGGCCAACGTCCTGACTTTC
j_gene: TRBJ2-2; len: 16; d_gene: TRBD1; v_gene: TRBV14; abundance: NA; CDR3aa: CASSPRGTGSTGELFF; CDR3nt: TGTGCCAGCAGCCCAAGGGGGACAGGGAGCACCGGGGAGCTGTTTTTT
j_gene: TRBJ1-2; len: 13; d_gene: TRBD1; v_gene: TRBV2; abundance: few; CDR3aa: CASSDRGRYGYTF; CDR3nt: TGTGCCAGTTCGGACAGGGGACGATATGGCTACACCTTC
j_gene: TRBJ2-1; len: 15; d_gene: TRBD2; v_gene: TRBV7-2; abundance: few; CDR3aa: CASSLGLAGGPRKFF; CDR3nt: TGTGCCAGCAGCTTAGGGCTAGCGGGAGGGCCGCGGAAGTTCTTC
j_gene: TRBJ2-3; len: 16; d_gene: TRBD2; v_gene: TRBV6-2/TRBV6-3; abundance: NA; CDR3aa: CASSNPGTSGRVAQYF; CDR3nt: TGTGCCAGCAGTAACCCCGGGACTAGCGGGAGGGTCGCGCAGTATTTT
j_gene: TRBJ2-3; len: 13; d_gene: NA; v_gene: TRBV29-1; abundance: many; CDR3aa: CSVEADSTDTQYF; CDR3nt: TGCAGCGTTGAAGCGGATAGCACAGATACGCAGTATTTT
j_gene: TRBJ1-4; len: 15; d_gene: NA; v_gene: TRBV5-1; abundance: NA; CDR3aa: CASSLDGRGDEKLFF; CDR3nt: TGCGCCAGCAGCTTGGACGGCAGGGGTGACGAAAAACTGTTTTTT
j_gene: TRBJ2-2; len: 14; d_gene: NA; v_gene: TRBV5-5; abundance: NA; CDR3aa: CASSRIVSTGELFF; CDR3nt: TGTGCCAGCAGCCGTATAGTAAGCACCGGGGAGCTGTTTTTT
j_gene: TRBJ2-1; len: 12; d_gene: NA; v_gene: TRBV25-1; abundance: NA; CDR3aa: CASSEYRNEQFF; CDR3nt: TGTGCCAGCAGTGAATATAGGAATGAGCAGTTCTTC
j_gene: TRBJ1-1; len: 14; d_gene: NA; v_gene: TRBV3-1; abundance: many; CDR3aa: CASSQLGGNTEAFF; CDR3nt: TGTGCCAGCAGCCAGCTCGGGGGGAACACTGAAGCTTTCTTT
j_gene: TRBJ1-1; len: 15; d_gene: NA; v_gene: TRBV18; abundance: many; CDR3aa: CASLSGGSLNTEAFF; CDR3nt: TGTGCCAGTCTTTCGGGGGGTTCCCTGAACACTGAAGCTTTCTTT
j_gene: TRBJ2-7; len: 14; d_gene: NA; v_gene: TRBV20-1; abundance: NA; CDR3aa: CSAKLRDGTYEQYF; CDR3nt: TGCAGTGCTAAACTCCGGGACGGAACCTACGAGCAGTACTTC
j_gene: TRBJ2-5; len: 15; d_gene: NA; v_gene: TRBV12-3/TRBV12-4; abundance: many; CDR3aa: CASSEGGASGETQYF; CDR3nt: TGTGCCAGCAGTGAAGGGGGGGCCAGTGGGGAGACCCAGTACTTC
j_gene: TRBJ2-5; len: 14; d_gene: NA; v_gene: TRBV20-1; abundance: many; CDR3aa: CSAPRQARQETQYF; CDR3nt: TGCAGTGCTCCCCGACAGGCTCGGCAAGAGACCCAGTACTTC
j_gene: TRBJ1-3; len: 15; d_gene: NA; v_gene: TRBV5-1; abundance: NA; CDR3aa: CASSPDWLSGNTIYF; CDR3nt: TGCGCCAGCAGCCCGGACTGGCTCTCTGGAAACACCATATATTTT
j_gene: TRBJ2-6; len: 15; d_gene: NA; v_gene: TRBV4-1; abundance: few; CDR3aa: CASSQLAGGANVLTF; CDR3nt: TGCGCCAGCAGCCAACTGGCGGGTGGGGCCAACGTCCTGACTTTC
j_gene: TRBJ1-1; len: 14; d_gene: NA; v_gene: TRBV12-3/TRBV12-4; abundance: many; CDR3aa: CASSLNNPLTEAFF; CDR3nt: TGTGCCAGCAGTTTAAATAATCCCCTAACTGAAGCTTTCTTT
j_gene: TRBJ2-2; len: 17; d_gene: TRBD1; v_gene: TRBV5-1; abundance: many; CDR3aa: CASSLARGLPNTGELFF; CDR3nt: TGCGCCAGCAGCTTGGCCAGGGGGCTTCCGAACACCGGGGAGCTGTTTTTT
j_gene: TRBJ2-7; len: 13; d_gene: NA; v_gene: TRBV4-2; abundance: NA; CDR3aa: CASGHGVFYEQYF; CDR3nt: TGTGCCAGCGGCCACGGGGTCTTCTACGAGCAGTACTTC
j_gene: TRBJ1-3; len: 15; d_gene: NA; v_gene: TRBV4-2; abundance: NA; CDR3aa: CVSSQDPSSGNTIYF; CDR3nt: TGTGTCAGCAGCCAAGATCCCAGCTCTGGAAACACCATATATTTT
j_gene: TRBJ1-5; len: 15; d_gene: TRBD1; v_gene: TRBV20-1; abundance: NA; CDR3aa: CSAPPQGAINQPQHF; CDR3nt: TGCAGTGCCCCACCCCAGGGGGCTATCAATCAGCCCCAGCATTTT
j_gene: TRBJ2-3; len: 14; d_gene: TRBD1; v_gene: TRBV6-1; abundance: NA; CDR3aa: CASSTRGQVDTQYF; CDR3nt: TGTGCCAGCAGTACCCGGGGACAGGTGGATACGCAGTATTTT
j_gene: TRBJ2-7; len: 14; d_gene: TRBD1; v_gene: TRBV27; abundance: many; CDR3aa: CASSIRQGGYEQYF; CDR3nt: TGTGCCAGCAGTATCCGACAGGGTGGCTACGAGCAGTACTTC
j_gene: TRBJ1-2; len: 14; d_gene: NA; v_gene: TRBV5-4; abundance: many; CDR3aa: CASSLDGGADGYTF; CDR3nt: TGTGCCAGCAGCTTAGACGGGGGCGCCGATGGCTACACCTTC
j_gene: TRBJ2-1; len: 16; d_gene: NA; v_gene: TRBV5-1; abundance: few; CDR3aa: CASSPRPAEVGGEQFF; CDR3nt: TGCGCCAGCAGCCCTCGACCAGCGGAGGTCGGAGGTGAGCAGTTCTTC
j_gene: TRBJ2-1; len: 12; d_gene: TRBD1; v_gene: TRBV12-3/TRBV12-4; abundance: few; CDR3aa: CAIRDSQNEQFF; CDR3nt: TGTGCCATCCGGGACAGCCAAAATGAGCAGTTCTTC
j_gene: TRBJ2-7; len: 16; d_gene: NA; v_gene: TRBV15; abundance: NA; CDR3aa: CATSRDRGLLVHEQYF; CDR3nt: TGTGCCACCAGCAGAGATAGAGGCCTCCTCGTCCACGAGCAGTACTTC
j_gene: TRBJ2-1; len: 11; d_gene: NA; v_gene: TRBV10-3; abundance: many; CDR3aa: CAISANDEQFF; CDR3nt: TGTGCCATCAGTGCGAACGATGAGCAGTTCTTC
j_gene: TRBJ2-2; len: 15; d_gene: TRBD2; v_gene: TRBV7-2; abundance: NA; CDR3aa: CASSLVLANTGELVF; CDR3nt: TGTGCCAGCAGCTTAGTACTAGCGAACACCGGGGAGCTGGTTTTT
j_gene: TRBJ1-1; len: 13; d_gene: NA; v_gene: TRBV6-2/TRBV6-3; abundance: few; CDR3aa: CASSYSDYTEAFF; CDR3nt: TGTGCCAGCAGTTACTCGGATTACACTGAAGCTTTCTTT
j_gene: TRBJ2-2; len: 16; d_gene: TRBD2; v_gene: TRBV11-2; abundance: NA; CDR3aa: CASSSWTSKDTGELFF; CDR3nt: TGTGCCAGCAGCTCCTGGACTAGCAAGGACACCGGGGAGCTGTTTTTT
j_gene: TRBJ2-5; len: 14; d_gene: NA; v_gene: TRBV5-1; abundance: many; CDR3aa: CASSLQRGGETQYF; CDR3nt: TGCGCCAGCAGCTTACAGCGAGGAGGGGAGACCCAGTACTTC
j_gene: TRBJ1-2; len: 15; d_gene: NA; v_gene: TRBV20-1; abundance: many; CDR3aa: CSARVSRTTLYGYTF; CDR3nt: TGCAGTGCTAGAGTCTCACGGACCACTTTATATGGCTACACCTTC
j_gene: TRBJ2-4; len: 14; d_gene: NA; v_gene: TRBV4-3; abundance: NA; CDR3aa: CASSQALDGTPQYF; CDR3nt: TGCGCCAGCAGCCAAGCCCTAGACGGTACCCCCCAGTACTTC
j_gene: TRBJ1-5; len: 20; d_gene: TRBD1; v_gene: TRBV28; abundance: few; CDR3aa: CASSIPRDSVAKDSNQPQHF; CDR3nt: TGTGCCAGCAGTATACCGAGGGACAGCGTAGCCAAAGATAGCAATCAGCCCCAGCATTTT
j_gene: TRBJ2-7; len: 15; d_gene: NA; v_gene: TRBV28; abundance: NA; CDR3aa: CASSPATGLSYEQYF; CDR3nt: TGTGCCAGCAGTCCCGCGACAGGCCTCTCCTACGAGCAGTACTTC
j_gene: TRBJ1-4; len: 13; d_gene: TRBD1; v_gene: TRBV5-1; abundance: few; CDR3aa: CASSLDRGEKLFF; CDR3nt: TGCGCCAGCAGCCTGGACAGGGGTGAAAAACTGTTTTTT
j_gene: TRBJ1-1; len: 15; d_gene: NA; v_gene: TRBV4-2; abundance: many; CDR3aa: CASSQEYLMNTEAFF; CDR3nt: TGTGCCAGCAGCCAAGAGTACTTGATGAACACTGAAGCTTTCTTT
j_gene: TRBJ1-4; len: 14; d_gene: TRBD1; v_gene: TRBV5-4; abundance: many; CDR3aa: CASSLDRVDEKLFF; CDR3nt: TGTGCCAGCAGCCTCGACAGGGTAGATGAAAAACTGTTTTTT
j_gene: TRBJ1-3; len: 14; d_gene: NA; v_gene: TRBV19; abundance: NA; CDR3aa: CASSDRSSGNTIYF; CDR3nt: TGTGCCAGTAGTGACAGGAGCTCTGGAAACACCATATATTTT
j_gene: TRBJ2-5; len: 15; d_gene: TRBD1; v_gene: TRBV7-2; abundance: many; CDR3aa: CASSSRDRAGGTQYF; CDR3nt: TGTGCCAGCAGCTCCCGGGACAGGGCTGGGGGGACCCAGTACTTC
j_gene: TRBJ1-3; len: 14; d_gene: NA; v_gene: TRBV6-1; abundance: few; CDR3aa: CASSDPGRTFTIYF; CDR3nt: TGTGCCAGCAGTGATCCGGGACGGACCTTCACCATATATTTT
j_gene: TRBJ2-3; len: 17; d_gene: TRBD1; v_gene: TRBV7-9; abundance: NA; CDR3aa: CASSLARLLQGADTQYF; CDR3nt: TGTGCCAGCAGCTTAGCGCGACTACTACAGGGGGCAGATACGCAGTATTTT
j_gene: TRBJ1-2; len: 14; d_gene: NA; v_gene: TRBV4-2; abundance: many; CDR3aa: CASSHEQQGPGYTF; CDR3nt: TGTGCCAGCAGCCACGAACAACAGGGCCCGGGCTACACCTTC